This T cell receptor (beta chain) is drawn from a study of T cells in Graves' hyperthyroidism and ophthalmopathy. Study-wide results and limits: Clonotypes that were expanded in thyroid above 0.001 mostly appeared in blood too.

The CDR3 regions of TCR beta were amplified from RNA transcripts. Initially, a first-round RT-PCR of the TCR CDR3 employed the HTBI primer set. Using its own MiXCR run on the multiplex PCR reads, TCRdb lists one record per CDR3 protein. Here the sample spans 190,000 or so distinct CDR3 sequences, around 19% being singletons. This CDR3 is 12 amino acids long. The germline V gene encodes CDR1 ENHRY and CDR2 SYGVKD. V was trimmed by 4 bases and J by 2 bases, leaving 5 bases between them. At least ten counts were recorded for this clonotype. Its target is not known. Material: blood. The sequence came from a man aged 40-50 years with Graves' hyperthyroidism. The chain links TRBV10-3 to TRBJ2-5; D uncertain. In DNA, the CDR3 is TGTGCCATCAGTGGAAGTCAAGAGACCCAGTACTTC. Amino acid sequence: CAISGSQETQYF.